The 2 T cell receptor beta chains given below trace back to one sample, sequenced in a study of blood T cell repertoires in COVID-19. Assay used: immunoSEQ multiplex PCR; TCRdb lists only in-frame clones, some missing. There are 150,000 to 200,000 clones in the sample; roughly 80% occur only once, and about 2.7% lies in the top ten. Sequencing input: peripheral blood. The receptor source for this set is a human donor with acute or convalescent COVID-19. The donor label of this sample is uncertain.

This clone was detected only a few times. This chain connects TRBV29-1 to TRBJ2-6, with TRBD1 matching 9 bases. Unmatched junction bases numbered 12, after V lost 8 bases and J lost 4 bases. The germline gives CDR1 SQVTM, CDR2 ANQGSEA. The CDR3 has 16 residues. CDR3 nucleotide sequence: TGCAGCATCAAACAGGGGGCGCAGGCCGGGGCCAACGTCCTGACTTTC. This translates into CSIKQGAQAGANVLTF.

The chain combines TRBV5-1 with TRBJ2-5; a possible D gene is TRBD1 (6 bases). The V end was cut by 0 bases, the J end by 7 bases, with 13 bases between. The CDR3 is 14 residues long. Germline V gene lookup returns CDR1 SGHRS and CDR2 YFSETQ. The CDR3 region is CASSLGSQGGTQYF. DNA of the CDR3: TGCGCCAGCAGCTTGGGGTCCCAAGGGGGGACCCAGTACTTC. The full variable domain, rest sourced from reference TRBV5-1 and TRBJ2-5, is KAGVTQTPRYLIKTRGQQVTLSCSPISGHRSVSWYQQTPGQGLQFLFEYFSETQRNKGNFPGRFSGRQFSNSRSEMNVSTLELGDSALYLCASSLGSQGGTQYFGPGTRLLVL.